Sequencing of this T cell receptor beta chain was carried out in a study of blood T cell repertoires in COVID-19. Across the study: T cells, B-cell-depleted T cells, or PBMCs supplied cDNA or gDNA.

Germline V gene data show CDR1 as LNHDA and CDR2 as SQIVND (reference sequence). The CDR3 has 13 amino acids. The V gene lost 4 bases and the J gene lost 8 bases, with 14 bases spanning the gap. Clones were read by immunoSEQ multiplex PCR, and TCRdb kept only the in-frame ones, dropping some. The sample contains under 300,000 clones, around 87% of which appear only once. The source is a woman in her sixties or seventies with active or convalescent COVID-19. Sequencing used peripheral blood. The chain carries TRBV19 and TRBJ1-1, with a tentative D call TRBD1 (5 bases). CDR3 nucleotides: TGTGCCAGTAGTACAAATCTCCAGGGCGAAGCTTTCTTT. Translating it yields CASSTNLQGEAFF.